This T cell receptor (beta chain) was recorded in a study of T cell repertoires in cytomegalovirus infection. Overall study: Alongside well-studied HLA-B-restricted CMV epitopes, recently identified HLA-C-restricted CMV epitopes were also used.

V shed 11 bases and J shed 0 bases, with 11 bases lying between them. Germline loops: CDR1 MNHNS, CDR2 SASEGT. CDR3 length: 13 amino acids. This clonotype was detected a few times. Its cognate antigen is unknown. Each CDR3 protein gets one entry after TCRdb re-called the reads with MiXCR. The sample includes some 940,000 distinct CDR3 sequences, around 30% of them seen just once. Sample: cultured CD8+ T cells from PBMCs, taken from culture after CMV antigen stimulation. The chain combines TRBV6-1 with TRBJ1-5; D not certain. The origin of this receptor is a human donor in good health (CMV status not recorded). Some clones in this sample may be carry-over from other donors' samples. In nucleotides, the CDR3 is TGTGCCGGCAAAGGTAATAGCAATCAGCCCCAGCATTTT. Protein: CAGKGNSNQPQHF.